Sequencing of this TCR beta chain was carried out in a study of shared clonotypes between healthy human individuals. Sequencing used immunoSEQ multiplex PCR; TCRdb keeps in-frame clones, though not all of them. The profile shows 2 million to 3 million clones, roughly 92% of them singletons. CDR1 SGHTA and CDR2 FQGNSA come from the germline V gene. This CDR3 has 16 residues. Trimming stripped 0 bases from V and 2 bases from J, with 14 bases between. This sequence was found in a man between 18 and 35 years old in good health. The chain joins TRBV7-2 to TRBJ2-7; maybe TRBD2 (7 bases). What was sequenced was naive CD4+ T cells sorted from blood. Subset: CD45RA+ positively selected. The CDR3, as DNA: TGTGCCAGCAGCTTAGCACGTGGGGGGGGGCCCTACGAGCAGTACTTC. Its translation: CASSLARGGGPYEQYF.